Here is one T cell receptor beta chain with its context. This sample stems from a study of cytomegalovirus exposure and HLA in healthy donors. Some clones are missing from TCRdb's copy, which holds only in-frame ones; the method was immunoSEQ multiplex PCR. Here the sample spans fewer than 70,000 clones, roughly 96% being singletons. The sequenced sample was PBMCs. The receptor's source is a woman between 18 and 29 years old in good health and CMV-seropositive.

In DNA, the CDR3 is TGTGCCAGCCCATCCTTTCACAGGGGCAGAACAGGTGAAGCTTTCTTT. Translating gives CASPSFHRGRTGEAFF. The J gene is TRBJ1-1, the V gene TRBV27, with 7 bases lining up with TRBD1. The length of the CDR3 is 16 residues. V was clipped by 8 bases and J by 7 bases; unmatched bases: 19. Germline CDR1 reads MNHEY; CDR2 reads SMNVEV (reference sequence).